This passage covers 14 T cell receptor beta chains from one sample sequenced in a study of shared clonotypes between healthy human individuals. Data came from immunoSEQ multiplex PCR; TCRdb stores just in-frame clones and leaves some out. Among over 400,000 clones listed, 95% to 96% were seen once. Sequences were obtained from naive CD4+ T cells sorted from blood. Subset of the sample: CD45RA+ positively selected. The receptors shown here come from a woman aged 30 to 39 in good health.

With respect to this clone: The sample holds other DNA sequences that translate to the same CDR3. The chain carries TRBV28 and TRBJ1-2, with D hard to call. Deletions cut 4 bases from V and 5 bases from J, with 5 bases between. Germline loops: CDR1 MDHEN, CDR2 SYDVKM. The CDR3 runs 11 residues. The CDR3 protein is CASSSGYGYTF. In DNA form, the CDR3 reads TGTGCCAGCAGTTCGGGTTATGGCTACACCTTC.

This clone was counted a single time. The chain recombines TRBV2 with TRBJ2-3; D is unresolved. Per germline, CDR1 SNHLY and CDR2 FYNNEI. The CDR3 is 12 residues long. Between the trimmed V and J ends, which lost 5 bases and 6 bases, there was a span of 9 bases. DNA of the CDR3: TGTGCCAGCAGTAACAACATGGATACGCAGTATTTT. Protein sequence: CASSNNMDTQYF.

This clone was observed a single time. The chain combines TRBV4-2 with TRBJ2-2, with 8 bases lining up with TRBD2. The V gene's germline CDR1 is LGHNA and CDR2 YNFKEQ. Trimming at V came to 3 bases and at J to 5 bases, leaving 8 bases not matched to a gene. The CDR3 loop spans 16 amino acids. The CDR3 spells CASSQSPAGDTGELFF. Here the CDR3 DNA reads TGTGCCAGCAGCCAGAGTCCAGCGGGAGATACCGGGGAGCTGTTTTTT.

The chain combines TRBV25-1 with TRBJ1-4; possibly TRBD1 for D (5 bases). This CDR3 region has 14 residues. Germline loops: CDR1 MGHDK, CDR2 SYGVNS. Trimming pared 2 bases from V and 5 bases from J, leaving 9 bases between. CDR3 DNA: TGTGCCAGCAGTGAAAGCAGGGCGAATGAAAAACTGTTTTTT. Its protein is CASSESRANEKLFF. Looking up the rest from reference TRBV25-1 and TRBJ1-4 gives the full variable domain: EADIYQTPRYLVIGTGKKITLECSQTMGHDKMYWYQQDPGMELHLIHYSYGVNSTEKGDLSSESTVSRIRTEHFPLTLESARPSHTSQYLCASSESRANEKLFFGSGTQLSVL.

The V call is TRBV28, the J call TRBJ2-1, with D hard to call. The CDR3 consists of 13 residues. The V gene's germline CDR1 is MDHEN and CDR2 SYDVKM. V was clipped by 2 bases and J by 12 bases, with 14 bases between them. The CDR3 is CASSLPEPFWQFF. For the CDR3, the DNA is TGTGCCAGCAGTTTACCCGAACCGTTCTGGCAGTTCTTC.

The chain is built from TRBV9 and TRBJ2-1, with TRBD2 identical over 11 bases. The ends lost 7 bases at V and 9 bases at J; junction bases unmatched: 9. CDR1 is SGDLS and CDR2 is YYNGEE in the germline V gene. This CDR3 has 14 residues. CDR3 region: CASGTSGSLSEQFF. Written as DNA, the CDR3 is TGTGCCAGCGGTACTAGCGGGAGTCTTAGTGAGCAGTTCTTC.

The genes are TRBV19 and TRBJ1-1; D gene ambiguous. Germline CDR1 reads LNHDA; CDR2 reads SQIVND (reference sequence). V lost 7 bases and J lost 1, with 7 bases in between. The CDR3 contains 12 residues. CDR3 sequence: CASTRENTEAFF. Here the CDR3 DNA reads TGTGCCAGTACCCGGGAGAACACTGAAGCTTTCTTT.

The rearrangement links TRBV6-1 to TRBJ2-1; 8 bases align to TRBD1. Germline V lookup: CDR1 MNHNS, CDR2 SASEGT. The length of the CDR3 is 13 residues. J was trimmed by 2 bases and V by 10 bases; bases with no gene match: 4. The CDR3 sequence is CATSGGPYNEQFF. CDR3 in DNA: TGTGCCACCTCAGGGGGCCCCTACAATGAGCAGTTCTTC.

This chain connects TRBV19 to TRBJ2-3; 10 nucleotides align to TRBD2. Germline-derived CDR1 and CDR2 are LNHDA and SQIVND (reference sequence). This CDR3 is built from 16 residues. The J segment lost 3 bases and the V segment lost 3 bases, leaving 6 bases of the junction unmatched. CDR3 coding DNA: TGTGCCAGTAGTATGGGAGCGGGGGGGGCGACAGATACGCAGTATTTT. Translated, it gives CASSMGAGGATDTQYF. Full variable domain (missing parts from reference TRBV19 and TRBJ2-3): DGGITQSPKYLFRKEGQNVTLSCEQNLNHDAMYWYRQDPGQGLRLIYYSQIVNDFQKGDIAEGYSVSREKKESFPLTVTSAQKNPTAFYLCASSMGAGGATDTQYFGPGTRLTVL.

This chain joins TRBV10-3 and TRBJ2-5, with D maybe TRBD2 (5 bases). The J call may not be correct, given that the DNA end is closer to TRBJ2-7. This CDR3 contains 16 residues. Germline V gene data show CDR1 as ENHRY and CDR2 as SYGVKD. DNA for the CDR3: TGTGCCATCAGTGGGTCCCAAGCGGCCCCTACCTACGAGCAGTACTTC. As protein: CAISGSQAAPTYEQYF.

The gene calls are TRBV7-3 and TRBJ1-1, with D possibly being TRBD1 (5 bases). The CDR3 is 14 residues long. V gave up 2 bases and J gave up 4 bases, with 11 bases separating them. Germline CDR1 reads SGHTA; CDR2 reads FQGTGA. The CDR3 coding sequence is TGTGCCAGCAGCTTAGTCAGGGTTGCCACTGAAGCTTTCTTT. Protein: CASSLVRVATEAFF.

The V gene is TRBV11-2, the J gene TRBJ2-5; no definite D call. Per the germline V gene, CDR1 is SGHAT and CDR2 is FQNNGV. V was shortened by 5 bases and J by 1 base, with 11 bases between the two germline ends. The CDR3 is 14 amino acids. The CDR3 loop is CASSPPELQETQYF. The CDR3 DNA is TGTGCCAGCAGCCCCCCGGAACTCCAAGAGACCCAGTACTTC.

This clone appeared once. The gene calls are TRBV5-1 and TRBJ1-6; D is unclear. Germline V CDR1 and CDR2: SGHRS, YFSETQ. The CDR3 extends over 14 amino acids. V was shortened by 6 bases and J by 14 bases, with 21 bases between the two germline ends. For the CDR3, the DNA is TGCGCCAGCACCATGGACGGACGATCCTCGGCCCTCCACTTT. It yields the protein CASTMDGRSSALHF.

As DNA, the CDR3 is TGCGCCAGCAGCCCGGAGACAGATACGCAGTATTTT. The encoded protein is CASSPETDTQYF. The genes are TRBV5-1 and TRBJ2-3; D remains ambiguous. V was pared by 4 bases and J by 3 bases, with 6 bases between. The germline V gene encodes CDR1 SGHRS and CDR2 YFSETQ. This CDR3 has 12 residues.